These 28 T cell receptor beta chains originate from one sample sequenced in a study of T cells in Graves' hyperthyroidism and ophthalmopathy. RNA transcripts were the template for amplifying TCR beta CDR3 regions. An initial round of RT-PCR targeting the TCR CDR3 relied on the HTBI primer set. TCRdb re-called the multiplex PCR reads with MiXCR, one entry per CDR3 protein. The repertoire holds about half a million distinct CDR3 sequences, less than 20% seen once, with over 45% in the top ten. The sequenced sample was blood. These receptors all come from a middle-aged man with Graves' ophthalmopathy.

The chain links TRBV27 to TRBJ2-1; possibly TRBD2 for D (6 bases). The germline V gene encodes CDR1 MNHEY and CDR2 SMNVEV (reference sequence). V lost 6 bases and J 5 bases, leaving 14 bases between the germline ends. The CDR3 loop spans 14 amino acids. The CDR3 region is CASRTGGPHNEQFF. CDR3 DNA sequence: TGTGCCAGCAGGACTGGAGGGCCCCACAATGAGCAGTTCTTC.

This clonotype was seen a few times. The V and J genes are TRBV6-2 or TRBV6-3 and TRBJ2-2, with 9 bases identical to TRBD1. Trimming removed 6 bases from V and 7 bases from J; junction bases left unmatched: 9. The germline CDR1 and CDR2 sequences are MNHEY and SVGEGT. The CDR3 runs 15 residues. The CDR3 loop reads CASSSDRGIFGELFF. The CDR3 region has the DNA TGTGCCAGCAGCAGCGACAGGGGGATATTCGGGGAGCTGTTTTTT.

Notes on this clonotype: The junction differs from germline at one of its ends, possibly a read error. The chain employs TRBV7-7 and TRBJ1-6; the D is unclear. CDR1 and CDR2 (germline): SSHAT, FNYEAQ (reference sequence). This CDR3 comprises 16 residues. The CDR3 coding sequence is TGTGCTAGCAGCCCTCCGCGCGCGATAGGGAATTCACCCCTCCACTTT. Its translation is CASSPPRAIGNSPLHF.

The chain links TRBV19 to TRBJ2-1; D is ambiguous. The ends were cut back, 9 bases at V and 0 bases at J, with 12 bases in the middle. This CDR3 has 14 residues. Per germline, CDR1 LNHDA and CDR2 SQIVND (reference sequence). As DNA, the CDR3 is TGTGCCAGCCGACACCCGAGCTCCTACAATGAGCAGTTCTTC. This gives the protein CASRHPSSYNEQFF.

This clonotype showed up just a few times. V is TRBV28 and J is TRBJ2-5; 10 positions match TRBD2. Germline CDR1 MDHEN, CDR2 SYDVKM. The CDR3 is 15 amino acids. The V gene end was trimmed by 10 bases and the J gene end by 5 bases; junction bases not matched to a gene: 13. CDR3 amino acids: CATYSSGRIVETQYF. CDR3 in DNA: TGTGCCACTTATAGTAGCGGGAGGATCGTCGAGACCCAGTACTTC.

This clonotype was recorded a few times. The V call is TRBV20-1, the J call TRBJ1-4, with unresolved D. V lost 0 bases and J 5 bases, leaving 7 bases between the germline ends. Germline CDR1 DFQATT, CDR2 SNEGSKA (reference sequence). CDR3 length equals 13 residues. The CDR3 sequence: CSARDLRNEKLFF. The CDR3 DNA reads as TGCAGTGCTAGAGATCTGCGGAATGAAAAACTGTTTTTT.

V usage is TRBV10-3 and J usage is TRBJ2-7, with 8 positions matching TRBD1. Trimming cost V 6 bases and J 6 bases; bases outside gene matches: 10. Germline lookup yields CDR1 ENHRY and CDR2 SYGVKD. This CDR3 comprises 14 residues. The chain's CDR3 is CAISAGTGSGEQYF. The DNA for the CDR3 is TGTGCCATCAGCGCCGGGACAGGTTCAGGCGAGCAGTACTTC.

This clonotype was detected many times. The rearrangement joins TRBV6-1 to TRBJ2-5; 11 nucleotides agree with TRBD2. Germline CDR1 is MNHNS and CDR2 is SASEGT. The junction had 7 bases not matched to a gene; V was cut back by 10 bases and J by 6 bases. This CDR3 has 13 residues. The CDR3 region is CAIRLAGIKTQYF. The CDR3, as DNA: TGTGCCATCCGACTAGCGGGGATCAAGACCCAGTACTTC.

This clonotype was recorded a few times. This rearrangement joins TRBV5-6 to TRBJ2-2; possibly TRBD1 for D (6 bases). This CDR3 region has 15 residues. Per the germline V gene, CDR1 is SGHDT and CDR2 is YYEEEE. V was shortened by 5 bases and J by 2 bases, with 13 bases between the two germline ends. CDR3 sequence (DNA): TGTGCCAGCAGGCTTACAGGGATCAACACCGGGGAGCTGTTTTTT. Protein product: CASRLTGINTGELFF.

This clonotype was seen a handful of times. This rearrangement joins TRBV6-1 to TRBJ2-5, with D perhaps given as TRBD1 or TRBD2 (6 bases each). Germline-derived CDR1 and CDR2 are MNHNS and SASEGT. The CDR3 runs to 16 residues. Trimming took off 3 bases at V and 7 bases at J, with 21 bases between the two ends. The CDR3 sequence is CASSEPGLGGGGTQYF. The CDR3 DNA follows: TGTGCCAGCAGTGAGCCGGGTTTGGGGGGCGGTGGGACCCAGTACTTC.

Concerning this clonotype itself: This may stem from a read error, because a much larger clone lies one nucleotide away. The chain links TRBV6-5 to TRBJ1-1; no reliable D call. The CDR3 covers 17 residues. Germline loops: CDR1 MNHEY, CDR2 SVGAGI. The CDR3 DNA reads TGTGCCAGCAATTACTCATCTCCAGGCGGGCGTCGCACTGAAGCTTTCTTT. This sequence encodes CASNYSSPGGRRTEAFF.

This chain uses TRBV6-1 with TRBJ1-1; no clear D. V dropped 0 bases and J dropped 10 bases, with 9 bases sitting between them. The CDR3 length is 12 residues. Looked up from germline, CDR1 is MNHNS and CDR2 is SASEGT. The DNA of the CDR3 is TGTGCCAGCAGTGAAGCGAAGCTAGGAGCTTTCTTT. It codes for CASSEAKLGAFF.

This clonotype was recorded a few times. The rearrangement uses TRBV28 and TRBJ2-1; tentative D call: TRBD2 (6 bases). V lost 6 bases and J 9 bases, leaving 6 bases between the germline ends. CDR3 size: 10 residues. Germline V CDR1 and CDR2: MDHEN, SYDVKM. CDR3: CASRRGEQFF. The CDR3 nucleotides are TGTGCCAGCAGGCGGGGTGAGCAGTTCTTC.

This clonotype has more than one count but fewer than ten. This chain connects TRBV7-6 to TRBJ2-7; 9 bases agree with TRBD1. There are 15 residues in the CDR3. V lost 2 bases, J lost 5 bases, and 7 bases stayed unmatched. Germline loops: CDR1 SGHVS, CDR2 FNYEAQ. CDR3 nucleotide sequence: TGTGCCAGCAGCTTAATGACAGGGGGATGGGACGAGCAGTACTTC. Its protein is CASSLMTGGWDEQYF. Drawing the rest from reference TRBV7-6 and TRBJ2-7, the complete variable domain is GAGVSQSPRYKVTKRGQDVALRCDPISGHVSLYWYRQALGQGPEFLTYFNYEAQQDKSGLPNDRFSAERPEGSISTLTIQRTEQRDSAMYRCASSLMTGGWDEQYFGPGTRLTVT.

This clonotype was observed a handful of times. This sequence joins TRBV5-1 and TRBJ2-7; TRBD2 matches at 11 bases. Unmatched junction bases numbered 4, after V lost 3 bases and J lost 5 bases. This CDR3 is 14 amino acids long. CDR1 and CDR2 (germline): SGHRS, YFSETQ. The CDR3 DNA sequence: TGCGCCAGCAGCTCATTAGCGGGAGGGAACGAGCAGTACTTC. It encodes CASSSLAGGNEQYF.

Points on this clonotype: A clone one base away is much larger, so this may be a read error. V usage is TRBV2 and J usage is TRBJ2-7; D may be TRBD2 (6 bases). Germline V lookup: CDR1 SNHLY, CDR2 FYNNEI. The CDR3 is made up of 13 amino acids. Trimming cost V 3 bases and J 6 bases, with 12 bases left between them. Written as DNA, the CDR3 is TGTGCCAGCAGTGATGGGCGCGGGACCGAGCAGTACTTC. Residues: CASSDGRGTEQYF.

This clonotype was observed a few times. The chain carries TRBV19 and TRBJ1-1; TRBD1 matches 7 bases. Germline V lookup: CDR1 LNHDA, CDR2 SQIVND (reference sequence). The V segment lost 5 bases and the J segment 3 bases; nucleotides outside the gene matches: 9. The CDR3 totals 15 residues. The CDR3 sequence is CASSSRTGGDTEAFF. The CDR3 DNA reads TGTGCCAGTAGTTCCAGGACAGGTGGGGACACTGAAGCTTTCTTT.

This chain links TRBV6-1 with TRBJ1-5; no definite D call. CDR3 length: 14 residues. The germline gives CDR1 MNHNS, CDR2 SASEGT. V gave up 5 bases and J gave up 3 bases, with 11 bases separating them. DNA of the CDR3: TGTGCCAGCAGTACGAGGCAGTACAATCAGCCCCAGCATTTT. Translating it yields CASSTRQYNQPQHF.

To note about this clonotype: The junction and the germline gene differ at one end; a read error may be behind it. The J gene is TRBJ2-1, the V gene TRBV14; unclear D gene. Germline CDR1 SGHDN, CDR2 FVKESK. CDR3 length: 13 residues. CDR3 in amino acids: CANSQTLVNEQFF. CDR3 DNA: TGTGCCAACAGCCAAACGTTAGTCAATGAGCAGTTCTTC.

This clonotype was counted at least ten times. The CDR3 DNA is TGTGCCAGCAGCCGTACCCGACTAGCGGGGGGGAAGAACACCGGGGAGCTGTTTTTT. It codes for CASSRTRLAGGKNTGELFF. The chain joins TRBV11-2 to TRBJ2-2, with 14 bases aligning to TRBD2. CDR3 length: 19 residues. After removal of 5 bases from V and 1 base from J, the junction contained 9 bases not matched to a gene. Germline values: CDR1 SGHAT, CDR2 FQNNGV.

This chain joins TRBV6-1 and TRBJ2-5, with TRBD2 identical over 7 bases. The ends lost 3 bases at V and 9 bases at J; junction bases unmatched: 7. The CDR3 is 13 amino acids. Germline CDR1 and CDR2: MNHNS and SASEGT. The CDR3 DNA reads as TGTGCCAGCAGTGATTTTTTTCGGGAGGCCCAGTACTTC. It is translated as CASSDFFREAQYF.

This sequence joins TRBV11-2 and TRBJ2-1; D is unresolved. This CDR3 comprises 12 residues. Deletions cut 3 bases from V and 9 bases from J, with 9 bases between. The germline V gene encodes CDR1 SGHAT and CDR2 FQNNGV. This chain's CDR3 is CASSLARIEQFF. DNA of the CDR3: TGTGCCAGCAGCTTGGCTAGGATTGAGCAGTTCTTC.

This clonotype was detected a few times. The rearrangement joins TRBV19 to TRBJ2-1; the D is unclear. Trimming left V 9 bases short and J 6 bases short, with 9 bases between. The CDR3 is made up of 11 amino acids. The germline V gene has CDR1 LNHDA and CDR2 SQIVND (reference sequence). For the CDR3, the DNA is TGTGCCAGACCTATGATCAATGAGCAGTTCTTC. Translation gives CARPMINEQFF.

The chain links TRBV30 to TRBJ2-2, with 8 bases lining up with TRBD1. The CDR3 covers 13 residues. Germline trimming cut 5 bases from V and 5 bases from J; bases unmatched to any gene: 4. Germline V gene lookup returns CDR1 GTSNPN and CDR2 SVGIG (reference sequence). The CDR3 bases are TGTGCCTGGGCCCGACAGGGGACCGGGGAGCTGTTTTTT. It yields the protein CAWARQGTGELFF.

The chain uses TRBV9 and TRBJ1-1; unclear D gene. Germline V gene data show CDR1 as SGDLS and CDR2 as YYNGEE. Trimming took off 4 bases at V and 10 bases at J, with 14 bases between the two ends. This CDR3 is 12 amino acids long. The CDR3 sequence: CASSKEAGGAFF. The DNA of the CDR3 is TGTGCCAGCAGCAAGGAGGCGGGCGGAGCTTTCTTT.

The sample holds a few counts of this clonotype. The chain recombines TRBV29-1 with TRBJ2-5, with 10 bases that match TRBD1. The ends lost 8 bases at V and 1 base at J; junction bases unmatched: 7. CDR1 and CDR2 (germline): SQVTM, ANQGSEA. This CDR3 has 14 amino acids. CDR3 protein: CSSSGTGAQETQYF. The CDR3 coding sequence is TGCAGCTCCTCCGGGACAGGGGCCCAAGAGACCCAGTACTTC.

Worth noting for this clonotype: A read error is possible here, since a much larger clone lies one base away. The gene calls are TRBV7-2 and TRBJ2-7, with D possibly TRBD2 on 7 matching bases. This CDR3 comprises 14 residues. Between the trimmed V and J ends, which lost 5 bases and 6 bases, there was a span of 17 bases. The germline CDR1 and CDR2 sequences are SGHTA and FQGNSA. The CDR3 reads CASSPGGAGCEQYF. CDR3 bases: TGTGCCAGCAGCCCGGGGGGCGCGGGCTGCGAGCAGTACTTC.

The V call is TRBV7-2, the J call TRBJ1-2, with 9 bases aligning to TRBD1. CDR3 length equals 15 residues. V dropped 5 bases and J dropped 7; count of bases not matched to a gene: 11. Germline V gene data show CDR1 as SGHTA and CDR2 as FQGNSA. The CDR3 bases are TGTGCCAGCAGCAACACTCTTTCGGACAGGGGTGGCTACACCTTC. This translates into CASSNTLSDRGGYTF.